This T cell receptor (beta chain) comes out of a study of tumor-infiltrating lymphocytes in primary liver carcinoma. Study in general: The tumors ranged from about 4 to 10 cm across and fell within stage T1-T3 N0M0.

Comments on this clonotype: Antigen unknown. At one boundary the junction diverges from the germline segment, which might be a read error.

Germline-derived CDR1 and CDR2 are MGHRA and YSYEKL. CDR3 size: 15 residues. TCR beta cDNA was made from 400 to 600 ng total RNA with a constant-region primer. It was through three nested multiplex PCR rounds of slightly modified ARM-PCR that TCR beta libraries arose. Forward primers for TRBV1-TRBV30 and a C-beta reverse primer served the first two PCR rounds, at around 11 cycles each. Each CDR3 protein gets one entry after TCRdb re-called the multiplex PCR reads with MiXCR. The sample holds more than 75,000 distinct CDR3 sequences, approximately 77% seen once. General study results and limits: Only about 7-24% of top clones were detected in all five tumor regions.

From around 20-30 mg of unsorted bulk tissue, DNA and RNA were co-extracted together. This chain uses TRBV4-1 with TRBJ2-1; D may correspond to TRBD1 or TRBD2 (5 bases each). Sequenced input: liver tumor tissue from sampling region 1. Subset denoted: tumor region T1, superior pole. The source is a man in his forties with primary liver carcinoma and hepatitis B virus infection. The CDR3, as DNA: TGCACCAGTACTGCCCGGGAACAGGTGGTGAGTGAGCAGTTCTTC. Its protein product is CTSTAREQVVSEQFF.